This T cell receptor (beta chain) emerged from a study of blood T cell repertoires in COVID-19. Looking at the study overall: The study drew acute and convalescent COVID-19 samples from the United States, Italy and Spain. From T cells, B-cell-depleted T cells, or PBMCs came the material, which was cDNA or gDNA.

This CDR3 comprises 15 residues. The germline V gene encodes CDR1 MNHNY and CDR2 SVGAGI (reference sequence). The V and J ends lost 0 bases and 2 bases respectively, with 7 bases between them. This clone was detected only once. The authors' processing: Estimated nucleated cell counts came from reference gene primer amplification. Sequenced by immunoSEQ multiplex PCR; TCRdb stores in-frame clones only, minus some. The V and J calls and clone size are taken from that table; D and trimming were inferred from the DNA. The sample carries 100,000 to 120,000 clones, roughly 87% recorded once. This sequence was found in a human donor in a cohort sampled during active COVID-19. The chain recombines TRBV6-6 with TRBJ1-4; a possible D gene is TRBD1 (5 bases). The sample comprised peripheral blood. The DNA of the CDR3 is TGTGCCAGCAGTTACTCTCCAGGGACTAATGAAAAACTGTTTTTT. This sequence encodes CASSYSPGTNEKLFF.